One and the same sample provided the 20 T cell receptor beta chains below, sequenced in a study of cytomegalovirus exposure and HLA in healthy donors. The primer mix had 60 Vbeta and 13 Jbeta primers. The data were produced by immunoSEQ multiplex PCR, yet TCRdb's version contains in-frame clones alone and is incomplete. The sample yields 250,000 or so clones, around 80% seen once. The source material was PBMCs. Receptor source: a woman aged 55-69 years in good health and CMV-seropositive.

This clone has a single count. The chain uses TRBV29-1 and TRBJ2-3; possibly TRBD1 for D (6 bases). V lost 5 bases and J lost 4, with 16 bases in between. Per the germline V gene, CDR1 is SQVTM and CDR2 is ANQGSEA. CDR3 length: 14 amino acids. Here the CDR3 reads CSVNQGIVADTQYF. CDR3 bases: TGCAGCGTTAACCAGGGGATAGTAGCAGATACGCAGTATTTT.

The genes are TRBV27 and TRBJ2-1; 9 bases match TRBD1. There are 13 residues in the CDR3. Germline V gene sequence: CDR1 MNHEY, CDR2 SMNVEV (reference sequence). With 5 bases clipped from V and 8 bases from J, the junction kept 4 bases outside the gene matches. CDR3 nucleotide sequence: TGTGCCAGCAGTAGACAGGGGGGGGATGAGCAGTTCTTC. This codes for CASSRQGGDEQFF.

This clone was observed a few times. J is TRBJ1-5 and V is TRBV28; D is perhaps TRBD1 (6 bases). Germline-derived CDR1 and CDR2 are MDHEN and SYDVKM. The V end lost 5 bases, the J end lost 1 base, and 9 bases lay between the germline ends. The CDR3 spans 14 residues. In DNA form, the CDR3 reads TGTGCCAGCAGTCGGGACATCAGCAATCAGCCCCAGCATTTT. Its protein is CASSRDISNQPQHF.

J is TRBJ2-1 and V is TRBV7-9; D is possibly TRBD1 (6 bases). Trimming cost V 5 bases and J 6 bases, with 17 bases left between them. The germline CDR1 and CDR2 sequences are SEHNR and FQNEAQ (reference sequence). This CDR3 spans 15 amino acids. This chain's CDR3 is CASSLRGRGSNEQFF. CDR3 DNA sequence: TGTGCCAGCAGCCTCAGGGGAAGGGGCAGCAATGAGCAGTTCTTC.

The chain has TRBV19 and TRBJ2-1, with TRBD2 as a possible D gene (5 bases). V lost 4 bases and J lost 3, with 10 bases in between. The CDR3 length is 14 residues. Germline values: CDR1 LNHDA, CDR2 SQIVND (reference sequence). The CDR3 loop is CASSKSDFYNEQFF. The CDR3 DNA sequence: TGTGCCAGTAGTAAATCGGACTTCTACAATGAGCAGTTCTTC.

The chain couples TRBV10-3 to TRBJ2-7; TRBD1 agrees at 10 bases. This CDR3 has 15 amino acids. V gave up 4 bases and J gave up 0 bases; unmatched junction bases: 3. Germline V lookup: CDR1 ENHRY, CDR2 SYGVKD. Written as DNA, the CDR3 is TGTGCCATCAGTGGGGGACAGGGGAGCTCCTACGAGCAGTACTTC. Translating gives CAISGGQGSSYEQYF.

The rearrangement links TRBV4-1 to TRBJ2-3; D perhaps matches TRBD2 (6 bases). This CDR3 comprises 16 residues. Germline loops: CDR1 MGHRA, CDR2 YSYEKL. The germline V and J ends were trimmed by 2 bases and 2 bases, with 14 bases remaining between them. CDR3 DNA sequence: TGCGCCAGCAGCCAACTAGCGATATCTTTCACAGATACGCAGTATTTT. Its protein is CASSQLAISFTDTQYF.

The chain has TRBV15 and TRBJ2-3; 7 bases are shared with TRBD2. V shed 4 bases and J 5 bases; nucleotides not matched to a gene: 6. The CDR3 is made up of 14 amino acids. In germline, CDR1 is LNHNV, CDR2 YYDKDF (reference sequence). Here the CDR3 DNA reads TGTGCCACCAGCATACTGGCGGGGGTAGATACGCAGTATTTT. Translated: CATSILAGVDTQYF.

This clone was seen only a few times. The rearrangement links TRBV2 to TRBJ1-2; no firm D call. V was shortened by 4 bases and J by 7 bases, with 13 bases between the two germline ends. This CDR3 region has 13 residues. Per the germline V gene, CDR1 is SNHLY and CDR2 is FYNNEI. CDR3 sequence reads: CASSGGPAAGYTF. The CDR3, as DNA: TGTGCCAGCAGTGGAGGCCCCGCGGCTGGCTACACCTTC.

The V gene is TRBV19, the J gene TRBJ2-7; 9 bases map to TRBD2. This CDR3 comprises 15 residues. Germline V gives CDR1 LNHDA, CDR2 SQIVND (reference sequence). The V gene end was trimmed by 1 base and the J gene end by 5 bases; junction bases not matched to a gene: 6. This CDR3 is CASSIAAGGWDEQYF. For the CDR3, the DNA is TGTGCCAGTAGTATAGCGGCGGGAGGGTGGGACGAGCAGTACTTC. Drawing the rest from reference TRBV19 and TRBJ2-7, the complete variable domain is DGGITQSPKYLFRKEGQNVTLSCEQNLNHDAMYWYRQDPGQGLRLIYYSQIVNDFQKGDIAEGYSVSREKKESFPLTVTSAQKNPTAFYLCASSIAAGGWDEQYFGPGTRLTVT.

The chain combines TRBV7-9 with TRBJ2-1; TRBD1 matches 7 bases. CDR1 and CDR2 from the germline V gene are SEHNR and FQNEAQ (reference sequence). The J segment lost 4 bases and the V segment lost 4 bases, leaving 19 bases of the junction unmatched. The CDR3 is 19 residues long. The CDR3 sequence is CASSSRASTGIEKYNEQFF. As DNA, the CDR3 is TGTGCCAGCAGCTCCCGAGCCTCGACAGGGATTGAGAAGTACAATGAGCAGTTCTTC.

The count of this clone is one. The chain has TRBV4-1 and TRBJ1-2; 9 bases align to TRBD1. The CDR3 extends over 15 amino acids. Unmatched junction bases numbered 1, after V lost 2 bases and J lost 0 bases. Germline values: CDR1 MGHRA, CDR2 YSYEKL. CDR3 nucleotide sequence: TGCGCCAGCAGCCAAACAGGGGGCGCTAACTATGGCTACACCTTC. This gives the protein CASSQTGGANYGYTF.

This clone has a single count. The genes are TRBV10-3 and TRBJ1-3; D is possibly TRBD1 (5 bases). Germline loops: CDR1 ENHRY, CDR2 SYGVKD. Trimming cost V 2 bases and J 7 bases, with 9 bases left between them. The CDR3 covers 13 residues. The CDR3 DNA reads as TGTGCCATCAGTGAGAATCAGGGTAACACCATATATTTT. Its protein is CAISENQGNTIYF.

The chain links TRBV21-1 to TRBJ1-1. TRBV21-1 is a pseudogene. This CDR3 has 11 residues. CDR3: CASPRRGGAFF. CDR3 nucleotide sequence: TGTGCCAGCCCCCGTAGAGGAGGGGCTTTCTTT.

The CDR3 DNA is TGTGCCAGCAGCTTAGCCGCCGGGACAGGGGATACTGAAGCTTTCTTT. Protein sequence: CASSLAAGTGDTEAFF. The genes are TRBV7-9 and TRBJ1-1, with TRBD1 identical over 10 bases. V shed 0 bases, J shed 5 bases, and the junction held 6 bases outside the gene matches. The CDR3 covers 16 residues. Germline assignment: CDR1 SEHNR and CDR2 FQNEAQ (reference sequence). The complete variable domain, with remaining parts taken from reference TRBV7-9 and TRBJ1-1, reads DTGVSQNPRHKITKRGQNVTFRCDPISEHNRLYWYRQTLGQGPEFLTYFQNEAQLEKSRLLSDRFSAERPKGSFSTLEIQRTEQGDSAMYLCASSLAAGTGDTEAFFGQGTRLTVV.

This chain joins TRBV5-1 and TRBJ1-2; D gene unclear. Between the trimmed V and J ends, which lost 4 bases and 4 bases, there was a span of 8 bases. This CDR3 is built from 12 residues. The germline V gene encodes CDR1 SGHRS and CDR2 YFSETQ. The CDR3 DNA is TGCGCCAGCAGCGACACGGCCTATGGCTACACCTTC. Residues: CASSDTAYGYTF.

Details on this clone: At the DNA level, this CDR3 is encoded by other sequences in the same sample as well. V gene TRBV2 combines with J gene TRBJ1-5; 10 positions agree with TRBD1. The V gene's germline CDR1 is SNHLY and CDR2 FYNNEI. The V segment lost 6 bases and the J segment 4 bases; nucleotides outside the gene matches: 3. The CDR3 has 14 residues. CDR3 residues: CASSPGQGNQPQHF. The CDR3, as DNA: TGTGCCAGCAGCCCGGGACAGGGGAATCAGCCCCAGCATTTT.

V and J are TRBV12-5 and TRBJ1-4, with TRBD1 identical over 7 bases. With V trimmed by 0 bases and J by 10 bases, 8 bases remained unmatched. Germline assignment: CDR1 LGHNT and CDR2 FRNRAP. The CDR3 extends over 15 amino acids. Written as DNA, the CDR3 is TGTGCTAGTGGTTTGGTCCAGGGGGATGGTGGAAAACTGTTTTTT. Translated: CASGLVQGDGGKLFF.

This chain uses TRBV5-6 with TRBJ2-7; D perhaps matches TRBD2 (5 bases). Between the trimmed V and J ends, which lost 2 bases and 6 bases, there was a span of 18 bases. The CDR3 length is 15 residues. Germline assignment: CDR1 SGHDT and CDR2 YYEEEE. Written as DNA, the CDR3 is TGTGCCAGCAGCTTTCTCTTTCCGGGGAAGTCCGAGCAGTACTTC. Its translation is CASSFLFPGKSEQYF.

This clone was counted a few times. One end of the junction varies from germline; a read error may be responsible. This chain joins TRBV7-3 and TRBJ2-3; D ambiguous. This CDR3 comprises 14 residues. Germline values: CDR1 SGHTA, CDR2 FQGTGA. This chain's CDR3 is CSSSLMGSTDTQYF. The CDR3, as DNA: TGTTCCAGCAGCTTAATGGGCAGCACAGATACGCAGTATTTT.